The T cell receptor (beta chain) described here comes from a study of control samples from healthy donors and cancer patients (TCRdb year 2020). CDR1 and CDR2 were assigned from the germline V gene as MNHEY and SVGEGT. The V and J ends are trimmed by 0 bases and 6 bases, leaving 6 bases between them. CDR3 length: 13 amino acids, cysteine to phenylalanine. Only the CDR3 portion is preserved as DNA: 39 bases, with reading frame beginning at the first base. The library relied on the immunoSEQ multiplex PCR assay. Entries here come from immuneACCESS through TCRdb and include only in-frame sequences with V and J called. Some clones fail to appear in such tables; in the studies checked, an unresolved V gene covers under half of the shortfall, and the cause of the remainder is unknown. The sample table lists 100,000 to 150,000 clones, under 95% of them with a count of one. Jointly, the top ten make up more than 1.5% of the sample.

As regards this clone: Its specific antigen is unknown. No much larger clonotype is one base removed from it; base qualities were not supplied.

This TCR derives from a man aged 45-65 years with head and neck cancer. The V and J genes are TRBV6-2 or TRBV6-3 and TRBJ2-1; the D gene is unclear. The sample consisted of PBMCs. The CDR3 reads as follows: CASSYSLRNEQFF. The nucleotides read TGTGCCAGCAGTTACTCGCTCCGCAATGAGCAGTTCTTC.